This record looks at one T cell receptor (beta chain) sequence and its context. Its recognized antigen is unknown. Base qualities are missing; no much larger clone stands one base away. The data belong to a study of T cell responses to AZD1222 COVID-19 vaccine (dated by TCRdb to the early 2020s). As for the study more broadly: AZD1222 recipients given second doses at about 4 weeks or at about 12 weeks were pooled, since spike-specific TCR depth and breadth were not found to differ between the two schedules. TCR sequencing covered fewer than 250 trial participants: 200 to 220 given two doses of AZD1222 and 26 given two doses of MenACWY control vaccine. Trial participants were enrolled into age subgroups of 18-55, 56-69 and 70-plus years, which contained roughly 140, 27 and 60 TCR-sequenced participants, respectively. Study-level results and caveats: Epitopes outside the regions mutated in the B.1.351 and B.1.1.7 variants were reportedly recognized by nearly half of the unique spike-specific TCRs. After two AZD1222 doses, spike-specific TCR breadth and depth were significantly higher than at day 0 and than in MenACWY recipients. Because no samples from the day 14 peak response were available, repertoires could be characterized only after the peak T cell response. Conclusions about previously exposed vaccinees were limited because only six AZD1222 recipients were SARS-CoV-2 seropositive at baseline. The whole spike protein was spanned by vaccine-associated CD4 TCRs, and dominant responses were seen in regions 160-218 and 743-854. Participants were mostly white British, with more females than males. The authors suggested clonal diversity may have been underestimated. The 56-69-year group was small, and its depth increase did not reach significance, likely because of low power.

The CDR3 runs 17 amino acids, cysteine and phenylalanine included. Left in the record is the CDR3 DNA by itself, 51 bases read in frame from the first base. CDR1 and CDR2, per the germline V gene, are SGHTA and FQGNSA. Trimming leaves V shorter by 1 base and J shorter by 2 bases, with the junction holding 4 bases beyond the gene matches. The CDR3 regions of human TCRbeta chains were subjected to immunosequencing. The authors' analysis ran thus. TCRs in the repertoires were compared against a reference library of SARS-CoV-2-specific TCRs that had been generated with the MIRA antigen-specificity platform. Breadth was defined as the fraction of unique TCRs that were SARS-CoV-2-associated. Depth was defined as the fraction of total T cells that were SARS-CoV-2-associated. Using the MIRA data, each spike-specific TCR was mapped to the spike region that the TCR reacts to and placed in a CD4 or CD8 class. Log10-transformed breadth and depth values were compared by one-way ANOVA with Sidak's multiple comparisons tests. This immuneACCESS table, as held by TCRdb, lists in-frame sequences with V and J called but not all clones. Of the missing ones, under half trace to an unresolved V gene in checked studies; the others have no known cause. That table is the source of V, J and clone size, and D and trimming were worked out from the DNA. A total of 150,000 to 200,000 clones appear in this sample, over 85% of them only once. 1.5% to 2% of the sample is taken by the ten largest.

The sample's time point label, in plain terms: baseline before first vaccination. Vaccinee samples were obtained from the UK trials COV001 and COV002, which included a single-blind randomized controlled phase 2/3 trial of AZD1222 (ChAdOx1 nCoV-19) in healthy adults. For TCRbeta chain sequencing, PBMC samples from trial participants were taken at day 0 and at day 28 after the second dose. The TCR sequence derives from an adult in good health. The sequence joins TRBV7-2 to TRBJ2-5, with 13 junctional bases fitting TRBD2. The sample consisted of peripheral blood, taken on day 0 of AZD1222 vaccination. The encoded CDR3 is CASSLGLAGGPQETQYF. The nucleotide sequence reads as follows: TGTGCCAGCAGCTTAGGACTAGCGGGAGGCCCTCAAGAGACCCAGTACTTC. When the CDR3 is completed using the reference TRBV7-2 and TRBJ2-5 genes on either side, the full variable domain is GAGVSQSPSNKVTEKGKDVELRCDPISGHTALYWYRQSLGQGLEFLIYFQGNSAPDKSGLPSDRFSAERTGGSVSTLTIQRTQQEDSAVYLCASSLGLAGGPQETQYFGPGTRLLVL.